This T cell receptor (beta chain) appears in the sequencing data of a study of control samples from healthy donors and cancer patients. Trimming at V came to 4 bases and at J to 3 bases, leaving 5 bases not matched to a gene. CDR1 is SGHDN and CDR2 is FVKESK in the germline V gene. This CDR3 is built from 15 residues. The protocol was immunoSEQ multiplex PCR, while the TCRdb copy is restricted to in-frame clones and leaves out a portion. In the table there are tens of thousands of clones, about nine tenths of which are singletons. The sequenced sample consisted of blood. This TCR was sampled from a man aged 30-40 years in good health. The gene calls are TRBV14 and TRBJ1-1; 10 bases are shared with TRBD1. The CDR3 DNA is TGTGCCAGCAGCCTGCGGACAGGGGGGTACACTGAAGCTTTCTTT. It codes for CASSLRTGGYTEAFF.